This TCR beta chain was observed in a study of memory B cells and T cells in multiple sclerosis. Study-wide points: Clone-set sizes differed between compartments, so shared clonotype counts needed normalization.

With regard to this clone: Its antigen is still unknown. The junction differs from germline at one of its ends, possibly a read error.

Method: immunoSEQ multiplex PCR; TCRdb's copy keeps in-frame clones and lacks some. Among 30,000 to 40,000 clones, around 88% were seen once, and the ten largest hold 2% to 3%. The V gene's germline CDR1 is MNHEY and CDR2 SVGAGI. The CDR3 loop spans 14 amino acids. After stimulus-free culture, autoproliferating CFSE-dim and non-proliferating CFSE-high T cells were sequenced separately. 5x10^7 CFSE-labeled PBMCs were cultured six to eight days unstimulated, then replicate wells were pooled. The PBMCs received about 0.5 uM CFSE and serum-free culture with no added stimuli. The sequenced material came from PBMCs from blood kept in culture. The chain carries TRBV6-5 and TRBJ2-7; 11 bases fit TRBD2. The sequence was collected from a human donor with multiple sclerosis. The CDR3 DNA follows: TGTGCCAGCAGTCCCCTCGCGGGACTAGCGGAATCCGAGTTC. It codes for CASSPLAGLAESEF.